This TCR beta chain is drawn from a study of blood T cell repertoires in COVID-19. Background on the study: Samples taken during acute and convalescent COVID-19 were collected in the United States, Italy and Spain.

As handled by the study authors: Scientists estimated how many nucleated cells there were by amplifying reference gene primers. Profiling relied on immunoSEQ multiplex PCR, and the TCRdb table lists in-frame clones only, not all of them. V and J calls and clone size are given by that table; D and trimming were obtained from the DNA. The sample yields over 250,000 clones, roughly 88% seen once. V lost 5 bases to trimming and J lost 3 bases, with 11 bases between them. The germline CDR1 and CDR2 sequences are SGHKS and YYEKEE (reference sequence). This CDR3 has 13 amino acids. Input material: peripheral blood. The sequence derives from a woman between 70 and 85 years old with acute or convalescent COVID-19. This rearrangement joins TRBV5-5 to TRBJ1-1, with D hard to call. CDR3 region: CASRWERDTEAFF. As DNA, the CDR3 is TGTGCCAGCAGATGGGAGAGGGACACTGAAGCTTTCTTT. Combining the CDR3 with reference TRBV5-5 and TRBJ1-1 gives the whole variable domain DAGVTQSPTHLIKTRGQQVTLRCSPISGHKSVSWYQQVLGQGPQFIFQYYEKEERGRGNFPDRFSARQFPNYSSELNVNALLLGDSALYLCASRWERDTEAFFGQGTRLTVV.